This T cell receptor (beta chain) was sequenced in a study of T cell responses to AZD1222 COVID-19 vaccine. Study-level results: In a largely white British group with more females than males, clonal diversity was possibly underestimated.

This table comes from immunoSEQ multiplex PCR, and its TCRdb copy is limited to in-frame clones, with some not included. In the table there are 95,000 to 150,000 clones, about 90% of which are singletons. V gave up 3 bases and J gave up 7 bases, with 9 bases separating them. The CDR3 runs 11 residues. CDR1 and CDR2 from the germline V gene are DFQATT and SNEGSKA (reference sequence). With respect to this clone: Its antigen remains unidentified.

The rearrangement uses TRBV20-1 and TRBJ1-2; D is perhaps TRBD1 (6 bases). The receptor was derived from an adult in good health. Sequenced material: peripheral blood, taken on day 0 of AZD1222 vaccination. For the CDR3, the DNA is TGCAGTGCTAGGACAGGTTTTGGCTACACCTTC. This codes for CSARTGFGYTF.